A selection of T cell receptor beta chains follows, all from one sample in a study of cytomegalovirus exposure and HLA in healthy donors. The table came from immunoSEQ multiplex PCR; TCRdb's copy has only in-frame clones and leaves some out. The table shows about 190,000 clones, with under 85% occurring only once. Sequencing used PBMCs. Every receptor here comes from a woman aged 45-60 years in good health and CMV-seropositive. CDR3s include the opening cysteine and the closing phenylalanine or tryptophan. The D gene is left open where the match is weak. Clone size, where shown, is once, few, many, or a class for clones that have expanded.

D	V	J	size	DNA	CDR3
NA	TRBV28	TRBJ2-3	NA	TGTGCCAGCCGATCGAGGGACGCGGGGGCCGCAGATACGCAGTATTTT	CASRSRDAGAADTQYF
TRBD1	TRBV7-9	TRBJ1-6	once	TGTGCCAGCAGCCTCGGGACAGGGAGTTCACCCCTCCACTTT	CASSLGTGSSPLHF
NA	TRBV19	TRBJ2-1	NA	TGTGCCAGTAGTCCGGGGGGCTCGAATGAGCAGTTCTTC	CASSPGGSNEQFF
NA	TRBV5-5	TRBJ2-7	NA	TGTGCCAGCAGCGATACAGGGAATAGCGTCTACGAGCAGTACTTC	CASSDTGNSVYEQYF
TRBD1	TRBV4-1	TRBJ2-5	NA	TGCGCCAGCAGCCAAGGGACAGGGGGGTTTTTGGGGGAGACCCAGTACTTC	CASSQGTGGFLGETQYF
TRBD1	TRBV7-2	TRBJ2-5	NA	TGTGCCAGCAGCTTGGCCAGGGGGCCAGTGGAGACCCAGTACTTC	CASSLARGPVETQYF
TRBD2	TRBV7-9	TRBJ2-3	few	TGTGCCAGCAGCTTAGGATCGGCGGGGGGCCGCACAGATACGCAGTATTTT	CASSLGSAGGRTDTQYF
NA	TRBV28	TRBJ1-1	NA	TGTGCCAGCACCTGCCTCGACAGGAACACTGAAGCTTTCTTT	CASTCLDRNTEAFF
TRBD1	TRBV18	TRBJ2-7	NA	TGTGCCAGCTCACCAAATAGTGGGACAGGCTACGAGCAGTACTTC	CASSPNSGTGYEQYF
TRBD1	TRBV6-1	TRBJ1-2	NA	TGTGCCAGCAGTCTTCTTGACAGGGTTGGCTACACCTTC	CASSLLDRVGYTF
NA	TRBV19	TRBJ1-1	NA	TGTGCCACCAAACAGGGTAGCACTGAAGCTTTCTTT	CATKQGSTEAFF
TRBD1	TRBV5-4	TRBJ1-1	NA	TGTGCCAGCAGCCGGGGACAGGGTGAGGGCACTGAAGCTTTCTTT	CASSRGQGEGTEAFF
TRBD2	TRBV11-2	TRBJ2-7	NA	TGTGCCAGCAGCTTAAGTAGCGGGGGGCAGTACGAGCAGTACTTC	CASSLSSGGQYEQYF
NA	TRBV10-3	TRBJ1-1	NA	TGTGCCATCGGGCGGAGACAGGAAATAAAGACTGAAGCTTTCTTT	CAIGRRQEIKTEAFF
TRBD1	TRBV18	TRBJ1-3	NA	TGTGCCAGCTCACCATCCCAGGGGGCGCGAAACACCATATATTTT	CASSPSQGARNTIYF
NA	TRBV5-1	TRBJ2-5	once	TGCGCCAGCAGCTTGGCGGACAACCAAGAGACCCAGTACTTC	CASSLADNQETQYF
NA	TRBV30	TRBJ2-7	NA	TGTGCCTGGAGTGATTACTACGAGCAGTACTTC	CAWSDYYEQYF
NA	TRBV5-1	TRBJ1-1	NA	TGCGCCAGCAGCTTATCCCCCCAGGGCTCGAACACTGAAGCTTTCTTT	CASSLSPQGSNTEAFF
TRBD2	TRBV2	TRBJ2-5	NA	TGTGCCAGCAGACTCCAGCGGGGGGGCAGAGAGACCCAGTACTTC	CASRLQRGGRETQYF
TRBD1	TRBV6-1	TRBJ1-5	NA	TGTGCCAGCAGCTTCGGACAGGCGGGGAATCAGCCCCAGCATTTT	CASSFGQAGNQPQHF
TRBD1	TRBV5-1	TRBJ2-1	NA	TGCGCCAGCAGCCTGGGACAGGGGGGCAATGAGCAGTTCTTC	CASSLGQGGNEQFF
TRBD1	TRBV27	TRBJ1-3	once	TGTGCCAGCATTACAGGGGCGGAAAACACCATATATTTT	CASITGAENTIYF
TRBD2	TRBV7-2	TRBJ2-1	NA	TGTGCCAGCACCATTTCAGCGGGGACCTACAATGAGCAGTTCTTC	CASTISAGTYNEQFF
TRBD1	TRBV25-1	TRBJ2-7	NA	TGTGCCAGCAGTCCAGACAGGGGTCCCTACGAGCAGTACTTC	CASSPDRGPYEQYF
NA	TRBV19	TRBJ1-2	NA	TGTGCCAGTAGTCACCGGGACTCTGGCTACACCTTC	CASSHRDSGYTF
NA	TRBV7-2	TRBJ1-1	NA	TGTGCCAGCAGCTTATATACGGGATGGACTGAAGCTTTCTTT	CASSLYTGWTEAFF
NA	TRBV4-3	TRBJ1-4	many	TGCGCCAGCAGCCAAGGTCATAATGAAAAACTGTTTTTT	CASSQGHNEKLFF
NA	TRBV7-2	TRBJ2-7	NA	TGTGCCAGCAGCAACCTCCTGGAGGTGGGGGAGCAGTACTTC	CASSNLLEVGEQYF
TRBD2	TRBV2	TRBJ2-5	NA	TGTGCCAGCAGTTTGACTAGCGGGGGACCCCGGACCCAGTACTTC	CASSLTSGGPRTQYF
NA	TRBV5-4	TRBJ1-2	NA	TGTGCCAGCAGCTTGGGGAGAGACTATGGCTACACCTTC	CASSLGRDYGYTF
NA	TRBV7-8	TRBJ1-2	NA	TGTGCCAGCAGCTTTCAGGGTGCTGGCTACACCTTC	CASSFQGAGYTF
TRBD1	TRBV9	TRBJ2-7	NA	TGTGCCAGCAGCGTAGGCCCGGGGACAGCGCCCACCTACGAGCAGTACTTC	CASSVGPGTAPTYEQYF
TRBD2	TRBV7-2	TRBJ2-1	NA	TGTGCCAGCAGCCCGCCCGGGGGGGCCGGTGAGCAGTTCTTC	CASSPPGGAGEQFF
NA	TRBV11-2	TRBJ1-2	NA	TGTGCCAGCAGCTTACTCAGCGGGGCAGGGTTCCATGGCTACACCTTC	CASSLLSGAGFHGYTF
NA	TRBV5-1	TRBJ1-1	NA	TGCGCCAGCAGCCAAATCGGGAACACTGAAGCTTTCTTT	CASSQIGNTEAFF
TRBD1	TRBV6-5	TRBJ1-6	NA	TGTGCCAGCAGTGACGACAGGGTCTCACCCCTCCACTTT	CASSDDRVSPLHF
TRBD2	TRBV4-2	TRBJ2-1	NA	TGTGCCAGCAGCCCCCGACGGATAGCGGGGGATACCTACAATGAGCAGTTCTTC	CASSPRRIAGDTYNEQFF
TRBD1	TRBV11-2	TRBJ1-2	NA	TGTGCCAGCAGACGGACAGGGCTGGGGGAAGGCTACACCTTC	CASRRTGLGEGYTF
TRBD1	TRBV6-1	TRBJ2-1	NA	TGTGCCAGTTGGGCACAGGGGGAGCGTGGGGAGCAGTTCTTC	CASWAQGERGEQFF
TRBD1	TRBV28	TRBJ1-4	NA	TGTGCCAGCAGTTCCCGGGACAGGGGGAACGATGAAAAACTGTTTTTT	CASSSRDRGNDEKLFF
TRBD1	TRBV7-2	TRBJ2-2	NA	TGTGCCAGCAGCTTGGGGGACAGGACCGGGGGGGAGCTGTTTTTT	CASSLGDRTGGELFF
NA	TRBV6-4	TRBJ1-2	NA	TGTGCCAGCAGTGACAATGGCGGAGGCTACACCTTC	CASSDNGGGYTF
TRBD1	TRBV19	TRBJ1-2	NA	TGTGCCAGTAGTACCCACAGGGGGCTGGGAGGCTACACCTTC	CASSTHRGLGGYTF
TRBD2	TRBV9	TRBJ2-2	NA	TGTGCCAGCAGCCGGCCGAGCGGGGGGACTAACACCGGGGAGCTGTTTTTT	CASSRPSGGTNTGELFF
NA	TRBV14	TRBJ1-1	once	TGTGCCAGCAGCCAAGAGGGGGGGATGAACACTGAAGCTTTCTTT	CASSQEGGMNTEAFF
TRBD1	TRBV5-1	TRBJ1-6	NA	TGCGCCAGCAGCTTCGACAGGGGGCATTCACCCCTCCACTTT	CASSFDRGHSPLHF
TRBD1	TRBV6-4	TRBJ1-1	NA	TGTGCCAGCAGTGACAAAGACAGGGGGGGCCGTGAAGCTTTCTTT	CASSDKDRGGREAFF
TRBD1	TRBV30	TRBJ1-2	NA	TGTGCCTGGGGGACAGGGACCAACTATGGCTACACCTTC	CAWGTGTNYGYTF
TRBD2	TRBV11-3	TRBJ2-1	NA	TGTGCCAGCAGCTTATCTAGCGGGGGGGCCTTTGAGCAGTTCTTC	CASSLSSGGAFEQFF
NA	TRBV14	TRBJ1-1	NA	TGTGCCAGCAGCCAAGTCTTTCTGTCAGGCCCTGAAGCTTTCTTT	CASSQVFLSGPEAFF
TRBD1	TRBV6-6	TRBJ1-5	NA	TGTGCCAGCAGGGAGGACAGGGCAACGAATCAGCCCCAGCATTTT	CASREDRATNQPQHF
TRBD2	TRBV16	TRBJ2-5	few	TGTGCCAGCAAAAGATTTTACCGGAGGACTAGCGGGGGAGACTACCAAGAGACCCAGTACTTC	CASKRFYRRTSGGDYQETQYF
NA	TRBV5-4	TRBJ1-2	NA	TGTGCCAGCAGCACCGACTCTTCCTATGGCTACACCTTC	CASSTDSSYGYTF
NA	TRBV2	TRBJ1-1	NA	TGTGCCAGCAGCGACAGACCCATGAACACTGAAGCTTTCTTT	CASSDRPMNTEAFF
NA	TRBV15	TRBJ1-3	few	TGTGCCACCAGCAGAGATCTCGAGGCTGGAAACACCATATATTTT	CATSRDLEAGNTIYF
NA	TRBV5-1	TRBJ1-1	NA	TGCGCCAGCAGCTTACGGAGTTTGAACACTGAAGCTTTCTTT	CASSLRSLNTEAFF
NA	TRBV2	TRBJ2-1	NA	TGTGCCAGCAGTGATTCGAGACATACCAATGAGCAGTTCTTC	CASSDSRHTNEQFF